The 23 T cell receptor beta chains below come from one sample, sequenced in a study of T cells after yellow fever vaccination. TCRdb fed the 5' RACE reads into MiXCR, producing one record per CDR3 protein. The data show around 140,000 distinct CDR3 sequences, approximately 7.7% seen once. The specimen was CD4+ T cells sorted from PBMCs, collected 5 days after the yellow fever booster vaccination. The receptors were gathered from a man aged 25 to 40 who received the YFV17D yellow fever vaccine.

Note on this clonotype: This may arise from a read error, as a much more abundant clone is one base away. The CDR3 sequence: CAISPAGGVSDTQYF. The CDR3 DNA reads as TGTGCCATCAGCCCAGCGGGAGGGGTGTCAGATACGCAGTATTTT. The chain recombines TRBV10-3 with TRBJ2-3; TRBD2 aligns across 10 bases. CDR1 and CDR2 from the germline V gene are ENHRY and SYGVKD. This CDR3 is 15 amino acids long. The trim removed 6 bases at V and 4 bases at J, leaving 7 bases unmatched.

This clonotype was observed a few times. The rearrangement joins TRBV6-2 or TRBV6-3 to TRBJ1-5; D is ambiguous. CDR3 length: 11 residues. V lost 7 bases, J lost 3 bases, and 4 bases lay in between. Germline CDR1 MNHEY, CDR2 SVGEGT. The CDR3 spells CASILNQPQHF. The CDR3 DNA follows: TGTGCCAGCATCCTCAATCAGCCCCAGCATTTT.

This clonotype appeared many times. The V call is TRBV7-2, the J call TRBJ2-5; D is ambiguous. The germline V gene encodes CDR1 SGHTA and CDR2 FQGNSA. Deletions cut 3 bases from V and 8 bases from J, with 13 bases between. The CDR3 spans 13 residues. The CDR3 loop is CASSFNVLSTQYF. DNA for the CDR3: TGTGCCAGCAGCTTCAATGTCCTTTCTACCCAGTACTTC.

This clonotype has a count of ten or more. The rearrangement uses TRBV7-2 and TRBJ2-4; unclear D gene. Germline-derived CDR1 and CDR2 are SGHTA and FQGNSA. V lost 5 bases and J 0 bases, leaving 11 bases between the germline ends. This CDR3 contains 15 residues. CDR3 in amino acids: CASSPPPLAKNIQYF. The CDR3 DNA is TGTGCCAGCAGCCCCCCGCCCCTAGCCAAAAACATTCAGTACTTC.

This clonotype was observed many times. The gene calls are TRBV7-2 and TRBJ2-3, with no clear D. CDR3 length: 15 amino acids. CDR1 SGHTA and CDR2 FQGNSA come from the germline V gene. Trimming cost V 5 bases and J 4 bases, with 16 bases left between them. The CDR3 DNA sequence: TGTGCCAGCAGCCGCGCCCTTGGGGTTTCAGATACGCAGTATTTT. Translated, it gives CASSRALGVSDTQYF.

CDR3 bases: TGTGCCAGTAGTATAGATGGACTGACCTCTGGGGCCAACGTCCTGACTTTC. Residues: CASSIDGLTSGANVLTF. V usage is TRBV19 and J usage is TRBJ2-6; TRBD2 might be the D (5 bases). CDR1 and CDR2 (germline): LNHDA, SQIVND (reference sequence). The CDR3 spans 17 residues. Trimming pared 0 bases from V and 0 bases from J, leaving 9 bases between.

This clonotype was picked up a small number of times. CDR3 in DNA: TGTGCCAGCAGGGGGGTAACCTACGAGCAGTACTTC. Translating it yields CASRGVTYEQYF. The gene calls are TRBV6-5 and TRBJ2-7; D tentatively reads TRBD1 or TRBD2 (5 bases each). The germline CDR1 and CDR2 sequences are MNHEY and SVGAGI. Between the trimmed V and J ends, which lost 6 bases and 2 bases, there was a span of 8 bases. The CDR3 has 12 amino acids.

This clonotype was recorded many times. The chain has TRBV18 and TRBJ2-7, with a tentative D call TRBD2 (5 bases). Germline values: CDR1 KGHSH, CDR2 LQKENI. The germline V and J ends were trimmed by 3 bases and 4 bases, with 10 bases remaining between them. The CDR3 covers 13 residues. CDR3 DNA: TGTGCCAGCTCACCCGGGAAGGATTACGAGCAGTACTTC. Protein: CASSPGKDYEQYF.

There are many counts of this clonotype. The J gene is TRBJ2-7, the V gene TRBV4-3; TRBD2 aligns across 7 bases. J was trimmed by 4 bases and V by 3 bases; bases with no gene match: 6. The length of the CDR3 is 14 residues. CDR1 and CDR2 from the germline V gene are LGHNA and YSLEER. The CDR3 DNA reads TGCGCCAGCAGCCAGGGGAGGGTAAGGTACGAGCAGTACTTC. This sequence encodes CASSQGRVRYEQYF.

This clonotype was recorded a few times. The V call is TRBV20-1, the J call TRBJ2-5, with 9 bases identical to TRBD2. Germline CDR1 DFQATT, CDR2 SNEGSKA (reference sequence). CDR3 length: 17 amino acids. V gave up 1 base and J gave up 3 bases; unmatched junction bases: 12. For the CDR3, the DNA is TGCAGTGCTAGAGGTGGCCCTAGCGGGACGTCGGAAGAGACCCAGTACTTC. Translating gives CSARGGPSGTSEETQYF.

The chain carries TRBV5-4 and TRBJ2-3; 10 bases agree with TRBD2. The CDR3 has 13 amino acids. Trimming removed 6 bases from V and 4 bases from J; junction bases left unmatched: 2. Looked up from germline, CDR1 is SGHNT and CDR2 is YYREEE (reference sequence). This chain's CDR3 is CASILAGADTQYF. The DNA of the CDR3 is TGTGCCAGCATTCTAGCGGGAGCAGATACGCAGTATTTT. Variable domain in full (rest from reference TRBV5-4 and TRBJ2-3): ETGVTQSPTHLIKTRGQQVTLRCSSQSGHNTVSWYQQALGQGPQFIFQYYREEENGRGNFPPRFSGLQFPNYSSELNVNALELDDSALYLCASILAGADTQYFGPGTRLTVL.

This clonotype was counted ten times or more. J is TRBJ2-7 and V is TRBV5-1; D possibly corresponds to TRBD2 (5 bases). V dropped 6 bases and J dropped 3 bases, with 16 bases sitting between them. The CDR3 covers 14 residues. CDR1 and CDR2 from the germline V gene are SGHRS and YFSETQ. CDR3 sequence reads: CASTPSPRDYEQYF. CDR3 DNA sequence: TGCGCCAGCACCCCAAGCCCCCGGGACTACGAGCAGTACTTC.

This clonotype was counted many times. CDR3 nucleotide sequence: TGTGCCAGCAGCTTGGCAGGGGCTGGGGCCAACGTCCTGACTTTC. This sequence encodes CASSLAGAGANVLTF. The chain uses TRBV5-4 and TRBJ2-6, with D perhaps matching TRBD1 (6 bases). Germline CDR1 and CDR2: SGHNT and YYREEE (reference sequence). The V end lost 0 bases, the J end lost 2 bases, and 6 bases lay between the germline ends. The CDR3 runs 15 residues.

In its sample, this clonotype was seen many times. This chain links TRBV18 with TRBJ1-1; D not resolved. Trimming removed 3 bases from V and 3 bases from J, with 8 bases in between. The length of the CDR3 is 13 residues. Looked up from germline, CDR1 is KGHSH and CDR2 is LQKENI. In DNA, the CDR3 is TGTGCCAGCTCACCTCGGAGCGACACTGAAGCTTTCTTT. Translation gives CASSPRSDTEAFF.

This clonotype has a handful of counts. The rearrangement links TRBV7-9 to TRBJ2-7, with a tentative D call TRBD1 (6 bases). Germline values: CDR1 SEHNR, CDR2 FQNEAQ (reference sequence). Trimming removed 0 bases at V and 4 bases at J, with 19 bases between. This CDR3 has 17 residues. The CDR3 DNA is TGTGCCAGCAGCTTAGCGAATTACAGGGCCCTCGAATACGAGCAGTACTTC. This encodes CASSLANYRALEYEQYF.

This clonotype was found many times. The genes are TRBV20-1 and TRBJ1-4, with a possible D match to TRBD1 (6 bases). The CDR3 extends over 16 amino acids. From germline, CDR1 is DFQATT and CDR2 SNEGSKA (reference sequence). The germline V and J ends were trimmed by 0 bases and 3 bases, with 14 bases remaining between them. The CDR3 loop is CSARDLGGGSNEKLFF. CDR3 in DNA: TGCAGTGCTAGAGATCTCGGCGGGGGCTCTAATGAAAAACTGTTTTTT.

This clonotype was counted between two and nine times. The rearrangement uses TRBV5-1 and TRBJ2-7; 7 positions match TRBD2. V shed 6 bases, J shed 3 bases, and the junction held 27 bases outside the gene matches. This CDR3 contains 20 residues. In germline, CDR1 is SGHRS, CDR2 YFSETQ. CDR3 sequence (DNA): TGCGCCAGCACTCTTGGATTGGGGGGTATCGCTGGCGGGAGATTCTACGAGCAGTACTTC. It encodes CASTLGLGGIAGGRFYEQYF.

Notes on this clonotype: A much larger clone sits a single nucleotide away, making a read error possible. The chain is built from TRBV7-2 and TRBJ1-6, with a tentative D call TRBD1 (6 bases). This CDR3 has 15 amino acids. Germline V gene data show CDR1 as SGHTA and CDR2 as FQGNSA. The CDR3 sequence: CASSPLQGPNSPLDF. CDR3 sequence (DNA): TGTGCCAGCAGCCCTTTACAGGGCCCTAATTCACCCCTCGACTTT.

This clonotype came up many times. CDR3 protein: CASSLGLAGGGYNEQFF. In nucleotides, the CDR3 is TGTGCCAGCAGCTTGGGACTAGCGGGAGGGGGGTACAATGAGCAGTTCTTC. This chain uses TRBV9 with TRBJ2-1, with TRBD2 matching 16 bases. Germline assignment: CDR1 SGDLS and CDR2 YYNGEE. The CDR3 is 17 amino acids. V was pared by 4 bases and J by 4 bases, with 5 bases of the junction left unmatched.

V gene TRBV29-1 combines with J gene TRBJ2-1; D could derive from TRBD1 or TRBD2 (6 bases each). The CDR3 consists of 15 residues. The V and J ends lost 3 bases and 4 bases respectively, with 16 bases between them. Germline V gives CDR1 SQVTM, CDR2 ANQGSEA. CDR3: CSVDRGRQEYNEQFF. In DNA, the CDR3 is TGCAGCGTTGACCGGGGGCGGCAGGAGTACAATGAGCAGTTCTTC.

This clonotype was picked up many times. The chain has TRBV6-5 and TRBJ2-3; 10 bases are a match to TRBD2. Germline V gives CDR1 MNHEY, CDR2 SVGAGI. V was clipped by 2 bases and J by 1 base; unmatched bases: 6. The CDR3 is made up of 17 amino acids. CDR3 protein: CASSYHLAGDGTDTQYF. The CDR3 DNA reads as TGTGCCAGCAGTTACCACCTAGCGGGAGATGGCACAGATACGCAGTATTTT.

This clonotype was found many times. The CDR3 DNA reads TGTGCCACCAGCAGAGACCAAACCGGGGAGCTGTTTTTT. Its translation is CATSRDQTGELFF. The chain uses TRBV15 and TRBJ2-2, with no clear D. Germline values: CDR1 LNHNV, CDR2 YYDKDF (reference sequence). The CDR3 spans 13 residues. V lost 0 bases and J lost 5, with 4 bases in between. Full variable domain (missing parts from reference TRBV15 and TRBJ2-2): DAMVIQNPRYQVTQFGKPVTLSCSQTLNHNVMYWYQQKSSQAPKLLFHYYDKDFNNEADTPDNFQSRRPNTSFCFLDIRSPGLGDTAMYLCATSRDQTGELFFGEGSRLTVL.

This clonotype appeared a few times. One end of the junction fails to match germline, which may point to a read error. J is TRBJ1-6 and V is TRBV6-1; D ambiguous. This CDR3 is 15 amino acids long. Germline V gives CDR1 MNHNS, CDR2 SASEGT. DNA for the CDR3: TGTGCCAGCCGTGAAATGGGCCCTTACGATTCACCCCTCCACTTT. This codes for CASREMGPYDSPLHF.